This T cell receptor (beta chain) was obtained from a study of neoadjuvant anti-PD-1 for oral cavity cancer. Study context: Patients without progression received a fourth nivolumab dose around day 43, then surgical resection on days 50-56.

Assay: immunoSEQ multiplex PCR; the TCRdb copy retains only in-frame clones and omits some. Of 65,000 to 70,000 clones in the sample, roughly nine tenths were seen once. This CDR3 has 16 residues. CDR1 and CDR2 (germline): KGHSH, LQKENI. Unmatched junction bases numbered 4, after V lost 3 bases and J lost 3 bases. The time point is: after neoadjuvant nivolumab, at surgical resection. The clonotype originates from a person aged 35-79 years with oral cavity squamous cell carcinoma. The chain recombines TRBV18 with TRBJ2-7, with 14 bases fitting TRBD2. The sequences come from PBMCs, collected after nivolumab (anti-PD-1) treatment. CDR3 DNA sequence: TGTGCCAGCTCACCGGGACTAGCGGGAGTTAGCTACGAGCAGTACTTC. It is translated as CASSPGLAGVSYEQYF.